This entry lists 13 T cell receptor beta chains sequenced from one sample in a study of cytomegalovirus exposure and HLA in healthy donors. The primer mix had 60 Vbeta and 13 Jbeta primers. The table came from immunoSEQ multiplex PCR; TCRdb's copy has only in-frame clones and leaves some out. The sample yields a few hundred thousand clones, 80% to 95% seen once. What was sequenced was PBMCs. The receptors shown here come from a girl aged 2 to 9 in good health and CMV-seronegative.

V is TRBV27 and J is TRBJ2-1; weak D call: TRBD1 (5 bases). The V and J ends lost 2 bases and 6 bases respectively, with 5 bases between them. Per germline, CDR1 MNHEY and CDR2 SMNVEV (reference sequence). This CDR3 has 12 amino acids. The CDR3 nucleotides read TGTGCCAGCAGTTTACAGGGCAATGAGCAGTTCTTC. This translates into CASSLQGNEQFF.

This clone was seen once. This chain uses TRBV6-5 with TRBJ2-7; 9 bases align to TRBD2. The CDR3 contains 12 residues. Per germline, CDR1 MNHEY and CDR2 SVGAGI. V lost 5 bases and J lost 6; bases outside the gene matches: 2. CDR3 amino acids: CASSQGLAEQYF. The CDR3 region has the DNA TGTGCCAGCAGTCAGGGACTAGCCGAGCAGTACTTC.

V and J are TRBV2 and TRBJ2-5, with 7 bases lining up with TRBD1. The end of the DNA aligns better with TRBJ2-7, so the J call may be wrong. The CDR3 contains 14 residues. The V gene's germline CDR1 is SNHLY and CDR2 FYNNEI. The CDR3 nucleotides read TGTGCCAGCAGTTTAGAGACAGGGCCCTACGAGCAGTACTTC. Translation: CASSLETGPYEQYF.

The rearrangement links TRBV29-1 to TRBJ2-2, with 7 bases aligning to TRBD1. The CDR3 totals 15 residues. Germline loops: CDR1 SQVTM, CDR2 ANQGSEA. Trimming at V came to 1 base and at J to 1 base, leaving 3 bases not matched to a gene. Here the CDR3 DNA reads TGCAGCGTTGAAGCCGGGACAGTGAACACCGGGGAGCTGTTTTTT. Protein sequence: CSVEAGTVNTGELFF.

This clone was seen once. The chain has TRBV27 and TRBJ1-4; TRBD1 agrees at 7 bases. Looked up from germline, CDR1 is MNHEY and CDR2 is SMNVEV (reference sequence). The CDR3 has 15 amino acids. V shed 6 bases, J shed 3 bases, and the junction held 7 bases outside the gene matches. The CDR3 is CASSFRQGPNEKLFF. For the CDR3, the DNA is TGTGCCAGCAGCTTCAGACAGGGACCTAATGAAAAACTGTTTTTT. The full variable domain, rest sourced from reference TRBV27 and TRBJ1-4, is EAQVTQNPRYLITVTGKKLTVTCSQNMNHEYMSWYRQDPGLGLRQIYYSMNVEVTDKGDVPEGYKVSRKEKRNFPLILESPSPNQTSLYFCASSFRQGPNEKLFFGSGTQLSVL.

The CDR3, as DNA: TGTGCCAGCAGCAGCAGGGTTCCCTGGGTGGATACGCAGTATTTT. This encodes CASSSRVPWVDTQYF. The chain combines TRBV7-6 with TRBJ2-3, with D tentatively TRBD1 (5 bases). The V and J ends lost 5 bases and 6 bases respectively, with 18 bases between them. The CDR3 extends over 15 amino acids. The V gene's germline CDR1 is SGHVS and CDR2 FNYEAQ.

The chain uses TRBV19 and TRBJ2-1; 8 nucleotides match TRBD1. The CDR3 spans 15 residues. J was trimmed by 5 bases and V by 3 bases; bases with no gene match: 6. Germline CDR1 and CDR2: LNHDA and SQIVND (reference sequence). The CDR3 region is CASSIRGREDNEQFF. CDR3 bases: TGTGCCAGTAGTATCAGGGGGCGGGAAGACAATGAGCAGTTCTTC.

This clone was detected once. V and J are TRBV28 and TRBJ2-4; D is possibly TRBD1 (5 bases). V lost 1 base and J 5 bases, leaving 12 bases between the germline ends. Germline V gene sequence: CDR1 MDHEN, CDR2 SYDVKM. The CDR3 has 15 amino acids. DNA for the CDR3: TGTGCCAGCAGTTTATTCGGGCAGGGCGAAAACATTCAGTACTTC. Amino acids: CASSLFGQGENIQYF. The full variable domain, with the rest looked up from reference TRBV28 and TRBJ2-4, is DVKVTQSSRYLVKRTGEKVFLECVQDMDHENMFWYRQDPGLGLRLIYFSYDVKMKEKGDIPEGYSVSREKKERFSLILESASTNQTSMYLCASSLFGQGENIQYFGAGTRLSVL.

The chain is built from TRBV30 and TRBJ2-7; D perhaps matches TRBD1 (5 bases). This CDR3 region has 13 residues. Trimming took 2 bases from V and 2 from J, leaving 10 bases between them. Germline V gene lookup returns CDR1 GTSNPN and CDR2 SVGIG (reference sequence). The CDR3 spells CAWSPAGTYEQYF. The CDR3, as DNA: TGTGCCTGGAGTCCAGCAGGGACCTACGAGCAGTACTTC.

This chain joins TRBV7-2 and TRBJ1-2; D is uncertain. This CDR3 region has 15 residues. The V and J ends lost 0 bases and 4 bases respectively, with 12 bases between them. Germline V gene lookup returns CDR1 SGHTA and CDR2 FQGNSA. Here the CDR3 DNA reads TGTGCCAGCAGCTTAGCGTCTACAGCCATCTATGGCTACACCTTC. Protein sequence: CASSLASTAIYGYTF.

The chain is built from TRBV4-2 and TRBJ2-7; D ambiguous. The V gene lost 1 base and the J gene lost 5 bases, with 9 bases spanning the gap. From germline, CDR1 is LGHNA and CDR2 YNFKEQ. The CDR3 runs to 13 residues. The CDR3 DNA is TGTGCCAGCAGCCAAGGTGTAGTCGACGAGCAGTACTTC. Translated, it gives CASSQGVVDEQYF.

The chain employs TRBV18 and TRBJ2-5; TRBD2 matches at 7 bases. The CDR3 is made up of 15 amino acids. In germline, CDR1 is KGHSH, CDR2 LQKENI. V lost 3 bases, J lost 1 base, and 5 bases stayed unmatched. CDR3 DNA sequence: TGTGCCAGCTCACCGGCTAGCGGTCTCCAAGAGACCCAGTACTTC. Amino acids: CASSPASGLQETQYF.

The chain employs TRBV7-6 and TRBJ2-2; 8 bases agree with TRBD1. This CDR3 has 18 amino acids. After removal of 5 bases from V and 8 bases from J, the junction contained 19 bases not matched to a gene. The V gene's germline CDR1 is SGHVS and CDR2 FNYEAQ. The CDR3 sequence is CASSPRLSGQAFGGELFF. Written as DNA, the CDR3 is TGTGCCAGCAGCCCCAGGCTTTCGGGACAGGCTTTTGGGGGGGAGCTGTTTTTT.